These 20 T cell receptor beta chains were all obtained from the same sample, sequenced in a study of a mutant IDH1 vaccine in newly diagnosed glioma. Indicated time point: week 5, during vaccination. Each dose of the vaccine consisted of 300 ug of mutant IDH1 20-mer peptide, with topical imiquimod. For these receptors, no antigen is known. Sequencing used immunoSEQ multiplex PCR; TCRdb keeps in-frame clones, though not all of them. In the table there are under 70,000 clones, about 88% of which are singletons. The starting material was PBMCs, obtained from a glioma patient whose treatment included an IDH1 peptide vaccine. The receptors shown here come from a woman aged 50 to 65 with glioma.

The chain has TRBV5-5 and TRBJ2-3, with a weak D call TRBD2 (5 bases). CDR1 is SGHKS and CDR2 is YYEKEE in the germline V gene (reference sequence). V was shortened by 1 base and J by 5 bases, with 14 bases between the two germline ends. This CDR3 spans 15 amino acids. CDR3 residues: CASSLRGRSGDTQYF. The CDR3 bases are TGTGCCAGCAGCTTGCGTGGGCGGAGCGGAGATACGCAGTATTTT.

There are a few counts of this clone. The chain links TRBV9 to TRBJ2-7; 11 nucleotides agree with TRBD2. The CDR3 length is 14 residues. CDR1 is SGDLS, CDR2 YYNGEE, per germline. The V gene end was trimmed by 3 bases and the J gene end by 7 bases; junction bases not matched to a gene: 6. The DNA for the CDR3 is TGTGCCAGCAGCGATAGCGGGGGGGCCGGTGAGCAGTACTTC. This codes for CASSDSGGAGEQYF. The entire variable domain, with the rest obtained from reference TRBV9 and TRBJ2-7, is as follows: DSGVTQTPKHLITATGQRVTLRCSPRSGDLSVYWYQQSLDQGLQFLIQYYNGEERAKGNILERFSAQQFPDLHSELNLSSLELGDSALYFCASSDSGGAGEQYFGPGTRLTVT.

The chain is built from TRBV12-5 and TRBJ1-2, with 9 bases that match TRBD1. Germline V gene lookup returns CDR1 LGHNT and CDR2 FRNRAP. The CDR3 consists of 13 residues. V dropped 5 bases and J dropped 6; count of bases not matched to a gene: 4. CDR3 in DNA: TGTGCTAGTGGTGACAGGGGGTTCGATGGCTACACCTTC. Translated: CASGDRGFDGYTF.

For this clone: One end of the junction is discordant with germline, which a read error may explain. The chain employs TRBV19 and TRBJ1-2, with 8 bases matching TRBD1. The germline CDR1 and CDR2 sequences are LNHDA and SQIVND (reference sequence). CDR3 length: 19 residues. This CDR3 reads CASSTLQGQAAGTNYGYTF. The CDR3, as DNA: TGTGCCAGTAGTACCCTACAGGGACAGGCGGCCGGGACTAATTATGGCTACACCTTC.

J is TRBJ1-5 and V is TRBV2, with unresolved D. The CDR3 has 14 amino acids. The V and J ends lost 4 bases and 5 bases respectively, with 12 bases between them. Per the germline V gene, CDR1 is SNHLY and CDR2 is FYNNEI. The CDR3 DNA reads TGTGCCAGCAGTGTGGAGGTCACGCATCAGCCCCAGCATTTT. It specifies CASSVEVTHQPQHF.

This clone appeared a single time. An end of the junction differs from the germline gene, which may be a read error. CDR3 residues: CASSPDVGTEAFF. CDR3 nucleotide sequence: TGTGCTAGCAGCCCCGACGTTGGAACTGAAGCTTTCTTT. This sequence joins TRBV7-7 and TRBJ1-1; D is unresolved. This CDR3 spans 13 amino acids. Germline V gene lookup returns CDR1 SSHAT and CDR2 FNYEAQ (reference sequence).

J is TRBJ1-1 and V is TRBV2; 8 positions agree with TRBD1. Trimming cost V 6 bases and J 4 bases; bases outside gene matches: 4. Per the germline V gene, CDR1 is SNHLY and CDR2 is FYNNEI. This CDR3 comprises 13 residues. CDR3 sequence (DNA): TGTGCCAGCAGAGGACAGGGTTCCACTGAAGCTTTCTTT. This translates into CASRGQGSTEAFF.

This chain joins TRBV7-2 and TRBJ2-1; TRBD2 agrees at 14 bases. This CDR3 is 17 amino acids long. Germline loops: CDR1 SGHTA, CDR2 FQGNSA. The trim removed 4 bases at V and 7 bases at J, leaving 9 bases unmatched. For the CDR3, the DNA is TGTGCCAGCAGCTCCCGACTAGCGGGGGGGAAGGGGAATGAGCAGTTCTTC. Translated, it gives CASSSRLAGGKGNEQFF.

The J gene is TRBJ1-6, the V gene TRBV13; no clear D gene. Trimming left V 4 bases short and J 0 bases short, with 13 bases between. The CDR3 covers 17 residues. The germline CDR1 and CDR2 sequences are PRHDT and FYEKMQ (reference sequence). The CDR3: CASSSRREFSYNSPLHF. In DNA form, the CDR3 reads TGTGCCAGCAGCTCTCGACGGGAGTTCTCCTATAATTCACCCCTCCACTTT.

This chain links TRBV5-1 with TRBJ2-6; no definite D call. The CDR3 sequence is 15 residues long. Trimming pared 2 bases from V and 4 bases from J, leaving 10 bases between. Germline V gives CDR1 SGHRS, CDR2 YFSETQ. The CDR3 protein is CASSFDTTGANVLTF. The CDR3, as DNA: TGCGCCAGCAGCTTCGACACTACCGGGGCCAACGTCCTGACTTTC.

The genes are TRBV5-8 and TRBJ2-6, with D unresolved. This CDR3 contains 16 residues. V was clipped by 0 bases and J by 0 bases, with 7 bases between them. Per germline, CDR1 SGHTS and CDR2 YDEGEE. The CDR3 DNA sequence: TGTGCCAGCAGCTTGGAACAGTTCTCTGGGGCCAACGTCCTGACTTTC. This translates into CASSLEQFSGANVLTF.

The chain employs TRBV5-4 and TRBJ1-1, with a weak D call TRBD1 (6 bases). The CDR3 totals 14 residues. The germline CDR1 and CDR2 sequences are SGHNT and YYREEE (reference sequence). Trimming cost V 0 bases and J 1 base, with 7 bases left between them. CDR3 nucleotides: TGTGCCAGCAGCTTGGTGGACAGGAACACTGAAGCTTTCTTT. This codes for CASSLVDRNTEAFF.

There are a few counts of this clone. The gene calls are TRBV7-7 and TRBJ1-2; D call uncertain. The CDR3 spans 11 residues. The V gene's germline CDR1 is SSHAT and CDR2 FNYEAQ (reference sequence). CDR3 nucleotide sequence: TGTGCTACCGGCGGACCGGGGGGCTACACCTTC. It translates to CATGGPGGYTF.

The CDR3 DNA sequence: TGTGCCAGCAGCCGGGGGGCTAGCGGGGCCTACGAGCAGTACTTC. This gives the protein CASSRGASGAYEQYF. J is TRBJ2-7 and V is TRBV9, with TRBD2 matching 9 bases. CDR3 length: 15 residues. From germline, CDR1 is SGDLS and CDR2 YYNGEE. The junction had 7 bases not matched to a gene; V was cut back by 4 bases and J by 2 bases. The variable domain in full, completed from reference TRBV9 and TRBJ2-7, reads DSGVTQTPKHLITATGQRVTLRCSPRSGDLSVYWYQQSLDQGLQFLIQYYNGEERAKGNILERFSAQQFPDLHSELNLSSLELGDSALYFCASSRGASGAYEQYFGPGTRLTVT.

The chain joins TRBV9 to TRBJ2-3; no firm D call. The V and J ends lost 0 bases and 2 bases respectively, with 4 bases between them. Germline loops: CDR1 SGDLS, CDR2 YYNGEE. CDR3 length: 13 amino acids. Here the CDR3 reads CASSVAITDTQYF. The CDR3, as DNA: TGTGCCAGCAGCGTAGCTATCACAGATACGCAGTATTTT.

The chain uses TRBV11-3 and TRBJ1-5; TRBD1 matches at 9 bases. The germline V gene has CDR1 SGHNT and CDR2 YENEEA. The junction had 8 bases not matched to a gene; V was cut back by 5 bases and J by 3 bases. This CDR3 is 16 amino acids long. CDR3 sequence reads: CASSRRQGVNNQPQHF. The CDR3 DNA is TGTGCCAGCAGCCGCCGACAGGGGGTGAACAATCAGCCCCAGCATTTT.

The table lists this clone with a few counts. This chain links TRBV7-6 with TRBJ2-2; D gene uncertain. The V gene lost 2 bases and the J gene lost 4 bases, with 2 bases spanning the gap. Germline V gene data show CDR1 as SGHVS and CDR2 as FNYEAQ. The length of the CDR3 is 12 residues. The DNA of the CDR3 is TGTGCCAGCAGCTTAACCACCGGGGAGCTGTTTTTT. It yields the protein CASSLTTGELFF.

The gene calls are TRBV6-5 and TRBJ2-2, with a tentative D call TRBD2 (6 bases). Per germline, CDR1 MNHEY and CDR2 SVGAGI. The CDR3 extends over 16 amino acids. Trimming cost V 3 bases and J 5 bases, with 16 bases left between them. The CDR3 coding sequence is TGTGCCAGCAGTTATAACCCGGGACTCCGGACCGGGGAGCTGTTTTTT. As protein: CASSYNPGLRTGELFF.

This chain uses TRBV5-6 with TRBJ1-2, with D perhaps TRBD1 (6 bases). The V and J ends lost 2 bases and 8 bases respectively, with 13 bases between them. CDR3 size: 13 residues. The V gene's germline CDR1 is SGHDT and CDR2 YYEEEE. The CDR3 DNA is TGTGCCAGCAGCTTAACACAGGGTTTCGGCTACACCTTC. This translates into CASSLTQGFGYTF.

The chain has TRBV19 and TRBJ2-6; D is undetermined. The CDR3 spans 13 residues. Trimming pared 2 bases from V and 2 bases from J, leaving 1 base between. Germline loops: CDR1 LNHDA, CDR2 SQIVND (reference sequence). Here the CDR3 reads CASSITGANVLTF. CDR3 DNA: TGTGCCAGTAGTATAACTGGGGCCAACGTCCTGACTTTC.